This is a list of T cell receptor beta chains from one sample in a study of OX40 agonist ivuxolimab in advanced cancers. TCRdb keeps only in-frame clones here, not all; method: immunoSEQ multiplex PCR. The data hold 40,000 to 50,000 clones, with under 90% observed a single time. Source: CD4+ or CD8+ T cells sorted from blood, taken in a trial of the OX40 agonist ivuxolimab. These receptors all come from an adult with an advanced solid tumor such as melanoma, head and neck, liver or kidney cancer. CDR3s include the opening cysteine and the closing phenylalanine or tryptophan. The D gene is left open where the match is weak. Rows may omit the clone size; those that give it use once, few, many or a size class.

size	V	D	J	DNA	CDR3
NA	TRBV30	NA	TRBJ2-1	TGTGCCTGGAGTGTAAAGCTAGCCCTTTACAATGAGCAGTTCTTC	CAWSVKLALYNEQFF
NA	TRBV18	NA	TRBJ2-2	TGTGCCAGCTCACCACAGGAGACTATAAACACCGGGGAGCTGTTTTTT	CASSPQETINTGELFF
NA	TRBV7-8	TRBD2	TRBJ2-1	TGTGCCAGCAGCTTAGCCGGCGGGACTAGCGGGAGAAATGAGCAGTTCTTC	CASSLAGGTSGRNEQFF
few	TRBV10-3	TRBD1	TRBJ2-1	TGTGCCAGCAGGGACAGTAACAATGAGCAGTTCTTC	CASRDSNNEQFF
NA	TRBV5-6	TRBD1	TRBJ1-1	TGTGCCAGCAGCCCGGGGGACAGGGGTACTGAAGCTTTCTTT	CASSPGDRGTEAFF
NA	TRBV5-1	NA	TRBJ1-2	TGCGCCAGCAGCTCTCAGGGAGTCGGCTACACCTTC	CASSSQGVGYTF
NA	TRBV28	NA	TRBJ2-7	TGTGCCGGCAGTCCTTATCTGAGGGCTTGGGAGCAGTACTTC	CAGSPYLRAWEQYF
NA	TRBV6-6	TRBD2	TRBJ2-2	TGTGCCAGCAGACAACTAGCGGGTAAATTCGGGGAGCTGTTTTTT	CASRQLAGKFGELFF
once	TRBV2	NA	TRBJ1-2	TGTGCCAGCAGTGAATCGGGCAGGGCGATAATTGGCTACACCTTC	CASSESGRAIIGYTF
once	TRBV28	NA	TRBJ2-7	TGTGCCAGCAGTCGGAAGCGGGCCTACTCCTACGAGCAGTACTTC	CASSRKRAYSYEQYF
NA	TRBV27	NA	TRBJ2-2	TGTGCCAGCAGTACCCCGAACACCGGGGAGCTGTTTTTT	CASSTPNTGELFF
few	TRBV5-3	NA	TRBJ2-1	TGTGCCAGAAGCCTTGCGGACGGTGAGCAGTTCTTC	CARSLADGEQFF
NA	TRBV7-9	TRBD2	TRBJ2-3	TGTGCCAGCAGCTTAACGTTGGCTAGCGGGAGTGGCACAGATACGCAGTATTTT	CASSLTLASGSGTDTQYF
NA	TRBV10-3	NA	TRBJ1-5	TGTGCCACCCTCCCCGGACAGACTTCTGGTAGCAATCAGCCCCAGCATTTT	CATLPGQTSGSNQPQHF
NA	TRBV10-3	NA	TRBJ1-1	TGTGCCATCAGTGAGTCGAGCGGCAGCATGAACACTGAAGCTTTCTTT	CAISESSGSMNTEAFF
NA	TRBV7-8	NA	TRBJ1-1	TGTGCCAGCGGAACTCAGGGCGGGGGCACTGAAGCTTTCTTT	CASGTQGGGTEAFF
NA	TRBV4-3	TRBD1	TRBJ1-6	TGCGCCAGCAGCCCTACCAGGGGGTTGGATAATTCACCCCTCCACTTT	CASSPTRGLDNSPLHF
once	TRBV7-9	NA	TRBJ1-2	TGTGCCAGCAGCTTATTGGGGTTATCTAACTATGGCTACACCTTC	CASSLLGLSNYGYTF
NA	TRBV10-2	NA	TRBJ2-5	TGCGCCAGCAGTGAGTTACAAGAGACCCAGTACTTC	CASSELQETQYF
NA	TRBV18	NA	TRBJ1-5	TGTGCCAGCTCATATGGGTCTCGCGATCAGCCCCAGCATTTT	CASSYGSRDQPQHF
NA	TRBV10-1	TRBD2	TRBJ2-3	TGCGCCAGCAGTGGGGCTAGCGGGAGTAAATATACGCAGTATTTT	CASSGASGSKYTQYF
NA	TRBV11-3	NA	TRBJ2-7	TGTGCCAGCAGCTTAAGTCAGGGAGGCGAGCAGTACTTC	CASSLSQGGEQYF
NA	TRBV5-1	TRBD2	TRBJ2-1	TGCGCCAGCAGCGGAGACCCCCCCGCGGGAGTTAATGAGCAGTTCTTC	CASSGDPPAGVNEQFF
once	TRBV25-1	NA	TRBJ2-7	TGTGCCAGCAGTGAGGAGGAGGGCCACTACGAGCAGTACTTC	CASSEEEGHYEQYF
NA	TRBV5-1	NA	TRBJ2-2	TGCGCCAGCAGCCTAACCGGGACCCAGGTCGCCGGGGAGCTGTTTTTT	CASSLTGTQVAGELFF
NA	TRBV7-9	TRBD1	TRBJ1-5	TGTGCCAGCAGTACCGCCGGGACAGGACGCAATCAGCCCCAGCATTTT	CASSTAGTGRNQPQHF
NA	TRBV18	NA	TRBJ2-1	TGTGCCAGCTCACCACGGACTCCAAATGAGCAGTTCTTC	CASSPRTPNEQFF
few	TRBV6-5	TRBD1	TRBJ1-1	TGTGCCAGCAGTGAATTGGGACAGAAGGCTTTCTTT	CASSELGQKAFF
NA	TRBV28	NA	TRBJ2-3	TGTGCCAGCAGGTGGGCTAGCACAGATACGCAGTATTTT	CASRWASTDTQYF
NA	TRBV11-2	TRBD2	TRBJ2-5	TGTGCCAGCAGCTTATGGGAGGGCCCGGGAGAGACCCAGTACTTC	CASSLWEGPGETQYF
NA	TRBV6-1	NA	TRBJ2-7	TGTGCCAGCAGTGAACTTGGAGTCGGGCAGTACTTC	CASSELGVGQYF
NA	TRBV7-2	NA	TRBJ2-7	TGTGCCAGCAGCCCTGGCCGGCAATTCTACGAGCAGTACTTC	CASSPGRQFYEQYF
NA	TRBV5-1	TRBD1	TRBJ2-5	TGCGCCAGCAGCTCCGGGACAGGGGTACTAGGGGAGACCCAGTACTTC	CASSSGTGVLGETQYF
NA	TRBV7-9	NA	TRBJ2-7	TGTGCCAGCAGCTCCCTATACGAGCAGTACTTC	CASSSLYEQYF
NA	TRBV6-5	TRBD1	TRBJ1-1	TGTGCCAGCAGTTACGGGCAGGGGGCAGCTTTCTTT	CASSYGQGAAFF
NA	TRBV14	NA	TRBJ1-2	TGTGCCAGCAGCTCAGGACCCTCGAGAGGCTACACCTTC	CASSSGPSRGYTF